Listed below are T cell receptor beta chains from one sample, sequenced in a study of blood T cell repertoires in COVID-19. This table comes from immunoSEQ multiplex PCR, and its TCRdb copy is limited to in-frame clones, with some not included. The sample includes around 200,000 clones, around 90% of them seen just once. Source material: peripheral blood. The receptors come from a man aged 40-49 years with active or convalescent COVID-19. The CDR3 runs from the conserved cysteine through the conserved F or W. Fields, in order: V gene, D gene, clone size, J gene, CDR3 protein, CDR3 DNA. D genes are given only for firm matches. Not all rows give a size; the values are once, few, many and, for expanded clones, a class.

TRBV6-5	TRBD1	-	TRBJ2-7	CASIPGQGLSYEQYF	TGTGCCAGCATCCCGGGACAGGGGCTCTCCTACGAGCAGTACTTC
TRBV6-2/TRBV6-3	-	-	TRBJ1-5	CASSYSGSPNQPQHF	TGTGCCAGCAGTTATTCAGGTTCCCCCAATCAGCCCCAGCATTTT
TRBV7-8	-	-	TRBJ2-3	CASSPLSTDTQYF	TGTGCCAGCAGCCCCCTTAGCACAGATACGCAGTATTTT
TRBV4-1	TRBD1	-	TRBJ1-4	CASSGRTGGEKLFF	TGCGCCAGCAGCGGGAGGACAGGGGGAGAAAAACTGTTTTTT
TRBV18	-	-	TRBJ1-1	CASSPDRRAYYTEAFF	TGTGCCAGCTCACCGGACCGCAGGGCGTATTACACTGAAGCTTTCTTT
TRBV4-3	-	-	TRBJ1-3	CASSQEGPGDRNTIYF	TGCGCCAGCAGCCAAGAAGGACCAGGGGACAGAAACACCATATATTTT
TRBV9	-	-	TRBJ2-5	CASSVALGLKNQETQYF	TGTGCCAGCAGCGTAGCGCTGGGACTGAAGAACCAAGAGACCCAGTACTTC
TRBV5-1	-	-	TRBJ1-3	CASSLEREGNTIYF	TGCGCCAGCAGCTTGGAGAGGGAAGGAAACACCATATATTTT
TRBV29-1	TRBD1	-	TRBJ2-7	CSVAKGTGVSEQYF	TGCAGCGTTGCCAAGGGTACAGGGGTTAGCGAGCAGTACTTC
TRBV6-2/TRBV6-3	-	few	TRBJ1-2	CASSLDGRYGYTF	TGTGCCAGCAGTCTAGACGGAAGATATGGCTACACCTTC
TRBV9	-	-	TRBJ1-4	CASSMGTRGEKLFF	TGTGCCAGCAGTATGGGGACAAGGGGTGAAAAACTGTTTTTT
TRBV7-6	TRBD2	-	TRBJ2-1	CASSPGLAANEQFF	TGTGCCAGCTCTCCGGGACTAGCAGCCAATGAGCAGTTCTTC
TRBV19	TRBD2	-	TRBJ2-1	CASSNSGGRNEQFF	TGTGCCAGTAGCAATAGCGGGGGGCGGAATGAGCAGTTCTTC
TRBV30	TRBD1	-	TRBJ2-5	CAWSVGGTETQYF	TGTGCCTGGAGTGTAGGGGGCACGGAGACCCAGTACTTC
TRBV7-6	TRBD2	-	TRBJ2-3	CASSIFGGSGADTQYF	TGTGCCAGCAGCATCTTCGGGGGGTCCGGGGCAGATACGCAGTATTTT
TRBV29-1	TRBD1	-	TRBJ2-7	CSVEYRDRTLYEQYF	TGCAGCGTCGAGTACCGGGACAGGACCCTTTACGAGCAGTACTTC
TRBV7-9	-	few	TRBJ1-2	CASSFPGHTNYGYTF	TGTGCCAGCAGCTTTCCGGGACATACAAACTATGGCTACACCTTC
TRBV5-1	TRBD2	-	TRBJ2-1	CASSIAGSYNEQFF	TGCGCCAGCAGCATAGCGGGGTCCTACAATGAGCAGTTCTTC
TRBV28	-	-	TRBJ1-1	CATLKTVNPKAFF	TGTGCCACCCTCAAAACTGTGAACCCAAAAGCTTTCTTT
TRBV5-4	-	-	TRBJ1-1	CASSFRGTTEAFF	TGTGCCAGCAGCTTCAGGGGTACCACTGAAGCTTTCTTT
TRBV7-6	TRBD2	-	TRBJ2-7	CASTLAGGTYEQYF	TGTGCCAGCACTCTAGCGGGGGGCACCTACGAGCAGTACTTC
TRBV19	-	-	TRBJ2-7	CASSMGHYGYEQYF	TGTGCCAGTAGTATGGGACATTACGGGTACGAGCAGTACTTC
TRBV27	-	-	TRBJ2-1	CASSSRGISYNEQFF	TGTGCCAGCAGTTCGAGGGGGATCTCCTACAATGAGCAGTTCTTC
TRBV6-4	-	-	TRBJ1-5	CASSAGSGQPQHF	TGTGCCAGCAGTGCTGGTTCGGGGCAGCCCCAGCATTTT
TRBV5-1	-	-	TRBJ2-5	CASSLLSGGGETQYF	TGCGCCAGCAGCTTGTTGTCCGGGGGTGGTGAGACCCAGTACTTC
TRBV7-3	-	-	TRBJ2-7	CASSPNTGSEQYF	TGTGCCAGCAGCCCTAACACAGGGAGCGAGCAGTACTTC
TRBV10-3	-	-	TRBJ2-2	CAITPNGNTGELFF	TGTGCCATCACCCCCAACGGGAACACCGGGGAGCTGTTTTTT
TRBV15	-	once	TRBJ1-5	CATSRRGGESNQPQHF	TGTGCCACCAGCAGGAGGGGGGGCGAAAGCAATCAGCCCCAGCATTTT
TRBV19	-	few	TRBJ1-4	CASSEDPGTNEKLFF	TGTGCCAGTAGTGAAGACCCGGGGACTAATGAAAAACTGTTTTTT
TRBV5-8	TRBD1	-	TRBJ2-7	CASSAGTGVLYEQYF	TGTGCCAGCAGCGCAGGGACAGGGGTCCTCTACGAGCAGTACTTC
TRBV6-5	-	-	TRBJ1-1	CASSYTGFTEAFF	TGTGCCAGCAGTTACACGGGGTTCACTGAAGCTTTCTTT
TRBV7-3	TRBD1	once	TRBJ1-1	CASSTTGYTEAFF	TGTGCCAGCAGCACGACAGGGTACACTGAAGCTTTCTTT
TRBV7-3	TRBD1	-	TRBJ2-7	CASSLTGTGGPYEQYF	TGTGCCAGCAGCTTAACCGGGACAGGGGGTCCCTACGAGCAGTACTTC
TRBV7-6	-	-	TRBJ1-2	CASSLVVGDGYTF	TGTGCCAGCAGCTTAGTGGTGGGAGATGGCTACACCTTC
TRBV5-1	-	-	TRBJ2-3	CASSPFEGTGSTDTQYF	TGCGCCAGCAGCCCGTTTGAAGGAACAGGCAGCACAGATACGCAGTATTTT
TRBV29-1	TRBD1	-	TRBJ1-1	CSVVGDRGKTEAFF	TGCAGCGTCGTGGGGGACAGGGGGAAAACTGAAGCTTTCTTT
TRBV6-5	-	-	TRBJ1-5	CASRRENQPQHF	TGTGCCAGCAGACGGGAAAATCAGCCCCAGCATTTT
TRBV3-1/TRBV3-2	-	few	TRBJ1-4	CASSQYRETTNEKLFF	TGTGCCAGCAGCCAGTACAGGGAAACAACTAATGAAAAACTGTTTTTT
TRBV9	-	-	TRBJ1-6	CASSAAVGGNSPLHF	TGTGCCAGCAGCGCAGCCGTAGGAGGGAATTCACCCCTCCACTTT
TRBV11-3	-	-	TRBJ2-7	CASSPPASYYEQYF	TGTGCCAGCAGCCCCCCCGCGAGTTACTACGAGCAGTACTTC
TRBV2	-	-	TRBJ1-1	CARSLTGGTEAFF	TGTGCCAGATCTTTGACCGGGGGCACTGAAGCTTTCTTT
TRBV27	-	-	TRBJ2-7	CASSLGRRSVEQYF	TGTGCCAGCAGTTTGGGGCGCCGATCGGTCGAGCAGTACTTC
TRBV5-4	TRBD1	-	TRBJ1-5	CASSAQDRALSQHF	TGTGCCAGCAGCGCACAGGACAGGGCCCTGTCCCAGCATTTT
TRBV28	TRBD1	few	TRBJ1-2	CASSSGQDAYGYTF	TGTGCCAGCAGTTCGGGACAGGATGCATATGGCTACACCTTC
TRBV6-5	TRBD1	-	TRBJ1-2	CASILRQGFLYGYTF	TGTGCCAGCATTCTACGACAGGGCTTTCTCTATGGCTACACCTTC
TRBV7-2	TRBD2	-	TRBJ2-1	CASSLDPAGVPYNEQFF	TGTGCCAGCAGCTTAGATCCAGCGGGGGTACCCTACAATGAGCAGTTCTTC
TRBV7-6	TRBD2	-	TRBJ2-3	CASSRAGGLHSTDTQYF	TGTGCCAGCAGCCGAGCGGGGGGGCTTCATAGCACAGATACGCAGTATTTT
TRBV18	TRBD1	once	TRBJ2-2	CASSPRTGATGELFF	TGTGCCAGCTCACCACGGACAGGAGCCACCGGGGAGCTGTTTTTT
TRBV9	-	-	TRBJ1-1	CASSVGSGRAFF	TGTGCCAGCAGCGTAGGGTCGGGGAGGGCTTTCTTT
TRBV5-4	TRBD2	-	TRBJ2-3	CASSAGTSGGTDTQYF	TGTGCCAGCAGCGCCGGGACTAGCGGAGGCACAGATACGCAGTATTTT
TRBV5-1	TRBD1	-	TRBJ2-2	CASSFQGASLFGELFF	TGCGCCAGCAGCTTTCAGGGGGCCTCTCTGTTCGGGGAGCTGTTTTTT
TRBV27	-	few	TRBJ2-7	CASSPLFWGGEQYF	TGTGCCAGCAGTCCCCTTTTCTGGGGAGGTGAGCAGTACTTC
TRBV5-1	TRBD1	-	TRBJ1-1	CASSQTGDLSTAEAFF	TGCGCCAGCAGCCAGACAGGGGACCTGAGTACTGCTGAAGCTTTCTTT
TRBV6-1	-	-	TRBJ1-2	CASSEVHRDGYTF	TGTGCCAGCAGTGAAGTACACAGAGATGGCTACACCTTC
TRBV4-2	TRBD1	-	TRBJ1-2	CASSQTRTGVGYTF	TGTGCCAGCAGCCAAACACGGACAGGGGTCGGCTACACCTTC
TRBV7-3	TRBD2	-	TRBJ2-1	CASSPLRTSLDNEQFF	TGTGCCAGCAGCCCCCTGCGGACTAGCTTGGACAATGAGCAGTTCTTC
TRBV7-9	-	once	TRBJ1-1	CASSHTPTEAFF	TGTGCCAGCAGCCACACCCCCACTGAAGCTTTCTTT
TRBV29-1	-	-	TRBJ2-7	CSVEGTPGGSYEQYF	TGCAGCGTTGAGGGAACGCCTGGAGGCTCCTACGAGCAGTACTTC
TRBV6-4	-	-	TRBJ2-3	CASRGGWDTQYF	TGTGCCAGCAGAGGAGGGTGGGATACGCAGTATTTT